The clone carrying this TCR beta chain was recorded once. Antigen: not known. Assay used: immunoSEQ multiplex PCR; TCRdb lists only in-frame clones, some missing. Seen here are about 44,000 clones, under 95% observed once, and the top ten hold 2.1%. The sample is drawn from a study of cytomegalovirus exposure and HLA in healthy donors. Study-level results: In a later analysis, first-cohort TCR clusters were found to tend to co-occur in the approximately 110 validation repertoires.

This CDR3 comprises 15 residues. CDR1 is MDHEN and CDR2 is SYDVKM in the germline V gene. The V gene lost 3 bases and the J gene lost 0 bases, with 9 bases spanning the gap. Sequencing used PBMCs. The chain recombines TRBV28 with TRBJ1-3; D uncertain. This TCR derives from a woman under 30 in good health and CMV-seronegative. The CDR3 region has the DNA TGTGCCAGCAGTTTGCGAGGGAGCTCTGGAAACACCATATATTTT. Translation: CASSLRGSSGNTIYF.